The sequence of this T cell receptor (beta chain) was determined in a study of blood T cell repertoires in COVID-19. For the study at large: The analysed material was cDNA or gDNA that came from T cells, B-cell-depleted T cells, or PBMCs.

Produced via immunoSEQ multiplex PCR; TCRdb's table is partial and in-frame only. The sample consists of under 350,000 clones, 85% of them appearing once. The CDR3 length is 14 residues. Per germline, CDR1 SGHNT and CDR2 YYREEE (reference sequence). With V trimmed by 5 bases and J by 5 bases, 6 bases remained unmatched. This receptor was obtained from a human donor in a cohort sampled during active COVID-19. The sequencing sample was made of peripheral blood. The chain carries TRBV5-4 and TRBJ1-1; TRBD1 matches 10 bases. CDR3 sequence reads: CASSWDRGSTEAFF. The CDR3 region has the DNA TGTGCCAGCAGTTGGGACAGGGGAAGTACTGAAGCTTTCTTT.